These T cell receptor beta chains were read from a single sample in a study of early T cells in non-severe SARS-CoV-2 infection. TCRdb analysed the 5' RACE reads with MiXCR anew, one entry per CDR3 protein. The sample carries approximately 83,000 distinct CDR3 sequences, 11% to 15% recorded once. The specimen was whole blood. These receptors all come from an adult who was a healthcare worker with PCR-confirmed SARS-CoV-2 infection or an uninfected control (not recorded which). The conserved cysteine and the conserved F or W are not part of the CDR3 here. A D gene is named only where the DNA matches it firmly.

V	D	J	CDR3
TRBV7-3	-	TRBJ2-3	ASSLLGRNTDTQY
TRBV6-1	TRBD1	TRBJ2-2	ASSAMGQGTGELF
TRBV2	-	TRBJ2-7	ASSRDNYEQY
TRBV27	-	TRBJ1-6	TSSLLVGPLH
TRBV5-1	-	TRBJ1-1	ASSLGRFTQIMNTEAF
TRBV6-2/TRBV6-3	TRBD1	TRBJ1-1	ASISPGGSTTEAF
TRBV28	TRBD1	TRBJ1-1	ASRIRTGRNTEAF
TRBV4-2	-	TRBJ2-1	ASSQPSQLNEQF
TRBV14	-	TRBJ1-1	ASSQDVGRGDTEAF
TRBV6-5	TRBD1	TRBJ1-3	ASRQGTTGNTIY
TRBV18	-	TRBJ1-1	ASSPKPNTEAF
TRBV18	TRBD1	TRBJ1-5	ASSPGQSGQFNQPQH
TRBV20-1	-	TRBJ1-2	SARPRQEYSYGYT
TRBV29-1	-	TRBJ2-2	SGKGQFAGELF
TRBV7-2	-	TRBJ2-1	ASSLGPAYNEQF
TRBV12-3/TRBV12-4	-	TRBJ1-2	ASSQQRPNYGYT
TRBV7-8	-	TRBJ2-3	ASSRGRRSLFTDTQY
TRBV11-2	-	TRBJ2-3	ASSSGGGITDTQY
TRBV20-1	-	TRBJ1-3	SARGADTISGNTIY
TRBV28	-	TRBJ2-7	ASRPTPPYEQY
TRBV10-2	TRBD1	TRBJ1-2	ATRGQGYGYT
TRBV3-1	-	TRBJ2-3	ASSQDRDGRKY
TRBV29-1	-	TRBJ2-1	SVVEQRHDNEQF
TRBV6-2/TRBV6-3	TRBD2	TRBJ2-3	ASRDPGLTDTQY
TRBV4-3	TRBD1	TRBJ1-6	ASSPSIPGQGNSPLH
TRBV29-1	-	TRBJ1-1	SARTVLLDTEAF
TRBV28	-	TRBJ1-4	ASSLAGQGEKLF
TRBV7-2	TRBD2	TRBJ2-7	ASSGEGEQY
TRBV6-5	-	TRBJ1-6	ASSYDPPGANSPLH
TRBV20-1	TRBD1	TRBJ1-2	SAEGGSGYT
TRBV29-1	TRBD1	TRBJ2-1	SVGTGGYNEQF
TRBV6-2/TRBV6-3	-	TRBJ2-7	ASSSAYEQY
TRBV6-6	TRBD2	TRBJ2-7	ASSYGGDYEQY
TRBV7-2	TRBD2	TRBJ2-5	ASSPQRAGDQETQY
TRBV6-4	-	TRBJ2-1	ASSDWGNRSYNEQF
TRBV29-1	TRBD1	TRBJ1-2	SAAGGPNYGYT
TRBV6-2/TRBV6-3	-	TRBJ2-7	ASSYERLYPYEQY
TRBV3-1	-	TRBJ2-7	ASSQDLQGGEQY
TRBV6-6	TRBD1	TRBJ1-1	ASSPTGPRTEAF
TRBV6-5	-	TRBJ1-1	ASSRGGNTEAF
TRBV6-2/TRBV6-3	TRBD1	TRBJ2-2	ASSFSGTGNTGELF
TRBV12-3/TRBV12-4	TRBD1	TRBJ2-5	ASRGDRGLGETQY
TRBV7-9	-	TRBJ1-5	ASSPGVNQPQH
TRBV7-8	-	TRBJ1-5	ASTASEAHSNQPQH
TRBV10-2	-	TRBJ2-5	ASLGQQETQY
TRBV2	-	TRBJ2-1	ASGSWTANEQF
TRBV7-9	-	TRBJ1-2	ASSLSQVNYGYT
TRBV6-5	-	TRBJ2-5	ASRATGRETQY
TRBV2	-	TRBJ2-3	ASSRLAGIDTQY
TRBV5-6	-	TRBJ1-6	ASSFLNSPLH